The clone carrying this TCR beta chain was detected only once. After autologous stem cell transplantation all patients relapsed, and prior brentuximab vedotin exposure differed between cohorts. Progressive disease, partial response or complete response was each patient's best response. The sample belongs to a study of PD-1 blockade in classical Hodgkin lymphoma. Clones were read by immunoSEQ multiplex PCR, and TCRdb kept only the in-frame ones, dropping some. This table holds roughly 140,000 clones, just under 80% found once. The sequencing used peripheral blood mononuclear cells (PBMCs), collected before the second cycle of nivolumab. The TCR sequence derives from a human donor with classical Hodgkin lymphoma.

The CDR3 DNA reads TGTGCCAGCTCACCGCCAGGGGTGGCAGATACGCAGTATTTT. Amino acids: CASSPPGVADTQYF. The rearrangement links TRBV18 to TRBJ2-3, with D possibly being TRBD1 (6 bases). With 3 bases removed from V and 4 bases from J, the gap between germline ends came to 11 bases. The CDR3 is 14 residues long. The germline V gene has CDR1 KGHSH and CDR2 LQKENI.